The clone carrying this T cell receptor beta chain was detected many times. Its antigen remains unidentified. The data derive from a study of tumor and adjacent non-tumor tissue in lung cancer. Study overall: Aged roughly 31 to 76 years, patients included 10 men and about 5 women with stage I to III disease. Study-level findings and limits: In normal lung, the top 100 clones were significantly more dominant than in tumor. Higher tumor TCR diversity was associated with shorter survival.

The template was RNA from unsorted bulk tissue. The library came from three nested PCR rounds adapted from ARM-PCR protocols. In TCRdb, the multiplex PCR reads were re-called with MiXCR into one record per CDR3 protein. Of more than 75,000 distinct CDR3 sequences listed, around 65% are singletons. The CDR3 totals 14 residues. The ends were cut back, 2 bases at V and 0 bases at J, with 7 bases in the middle. From germline, CDR1 is MNHNY and CDR2 SVGAGI (reference sequence). The TCR sequence derives from a woman in her seventies with non-small cell lung cancer. The J gene is TRBJ1-1, the V gene TRBV6-6; D is unclear. The sequencing input was lung tumor tissue. CDR3 residues: CASSYVMVNTEAFF. CDR3 bases: TGTGCCAGCAGTTACGTGATGGTGAACACTGAAGCTTTCTTT.